This entry is about one TCR beta chain. What it binds is unknown. Per the germline V gene, CDR1 is SQVTM and CDR2 is ANQGSEA. The CDR3 runs to 12 residues. Deletions cut 2 bases from V and 8 bases from J, with 11 bases between. Data came from immunoSEQ multiplex PCR; TCRdb stores just in-frame clones and leaves some out. The repertoire has about 2,800 clones, 66% of them found once; the top ten carry 10% to 15%. These data are taken from a study of somatic mutations in cytotoxic T cells in rheumatoid arthritis. Study-wide points: The antigen targets of the expanded CD8+ clones were unknown. In about an eighth of the roughly 60 patients, the largest CD8+ clone exceeded 20% of CD8+ cells. TRBV07 appeared slightly underrepresented in the rheumatoid arthritis patients. That finding was not adjusted to account for multiple comparisons.

The chain links TRBV29-1 to TRBJ2-3; TRBD2 might be the D (5 bases). The TCR was taken from a young woman with rheumatoid arthritis. Source material: CD8+ T cells sorted from synovial fluid. The CDR3 bases are TGCAGCGTTGAACGGGAAGAAGGTACGCAGTATTTT. Protein: CSVEREEGTQYF.